This T cell receptor beta chain was identified in a study of T cells after yellow fever vaccination. Unmatched junction bases numbered 8, after V lost 0 bases and J lost 6 bases. The CDR3 contains 16 residues. From germline, CDR1 is SGHRS and CDR2 YFSETQ. This clonotype has ten or more counts. TCRdb analysed the 5' RACE reads with MiXCR anew, one entry per CDR3 protein. The sample consists of more than 200,000 distinct CDR3 sequences, roughly 3.7% of them appearing once. The TCR sequence derives from a man between 18 and 35 years old who received the YFV17D yellow fever vaccine. Sequenced material: PBMCs, taken 15 days after the yellow fever booster vaccination. This chain joins TRBV5-1 and TRBJ1-3; 8 bases fit TRBD1. CDR3 sequence reads: CASSLGTGSAPNTIYF. CDR3 DNA: TGCGCCAGCAGCTTGGGGACAGGGTCGGCCCCAAACACCATATATTTT.